The table lists the clone carrying this T cell receptor beta chain with a count of one. The antigen is unknown. The sample originates from a study of shared clonotypes between healthy human individuals. Overall study findings and caveats: Shared across four donors were around 4.7% of the naive CD4 clonotypes. Some clonotypes were shared by all four sorted-subset donors, while others were not shared. The non-shared ones had lower generation probabilities than the shared ones. Rarefaction exposed incomplete sorted-subset sequencing despite large depth.

Trimming shortened V by 2 bases and J by 2 bases, and 12 bases separated the two germline ends. The germline gives CDR1 GTSNPN, CDR2 SVGIG (reference sequence). This CDR3 is built from 14 residues. TCRdb keeps only in-frame clones here, not all; method: immunoSEQ multiplex PCR. The sample includes 2 million to 2.5 million clones, about nine tenths of them seen just once. CD45RA+ naive and CD45RA-negative memory subsets were separated from CD4+ cells. This chain uses TRBV30 with TRBJ2-5; TRBD2 is a possible D gene (6 bases). This TCR was recovered from a man between 18 and 35 years old in good health. Some clones in this sample may be carry-over from other donors' samples. Sequencing was done on a sample of naive CD4+ T cells from PBMCs. The sample's subset: CD45RA+ positively selected. The CDR3 loop reads CAWSHPGLQETQYF. The CDR3 region has the DNA TGTGCCTGGAGTCACCCGGGACTGCAAGAGACCCAGTACTTC.